These T cell receptor beta chains were read from a single sample in a study of T cell changes during pregnancy in multiple sclerosis. The protocol was immunoSEQ multiplex PCR, while the TCRdb copy is restricted to in-frame clones and leaves out a portion. The sample includes about 44,000 clones, around 90% of them seen just once. This specimen consisted of CD4+ T cells from peripheral blood mononuclear cells, obtained before pregnancy. Receptors were obtained from a female donor with multiple sclerosis, enrolled in a pregnancy study. CDR3s include the opening cysteine and the closing phenylalanine or tryptophan. Fields, in order: clone size, D gene, J gene, V gene, CDR3 protein, CDR3 DNA. A D gene is named only where the DNA matches it firmly. Size is stated for part of the rows, as once, few or many counts, or as a class when the clone is expanded.

.,.,TRBJ2-1,TRBV9,CARIGLFYNEQFF,TGTGCCAGAATCGGACTTTTCTACAATGAGCAGTTCTTC
.,.,TRBJ1-6,TRBV15,CATSRDSPFSSYNSPLHF,TGTGCCACCAGCAGAGATTCCCCTTTTAGCTCCTATAATTCACCCCTCCACTTT
.,TRBD2,TRBJ2-1,TRBV11-2,CASRTSGGNEQFF,TGTGCCAGCAGGACTAGCGGGGGAAATGAGCAGTTCTTC
.,TRBD2,TRBJ2-2,TRBV6-6,CASSLLAGGTGELFF,TGTGCCAGCAGCCTACTAGCGGGAGGAACCGGGGAGCTGTTTTTT
.,TRBD1,TRBJ1-5,TRBV19,CASSKGGQGGINQPQHF,TGTGCCAGTAGTAAGGGTGGACAGGGAGGTATCAATCAGCCCCAGCATTTT
.,.,TRBJ1-5,TRBV19,CASSIVGRVNQPQHF,TGTGCCAGTAGTATAGTAGGCAGGGTGAATCAGCCCCAGCATTTT
.,.,TRBJ2-7,TRBV4-1,CASSSPDRSSYEQYF,TGCGCCAGCAGCTCCCCTGACAGGAGCTCCTACGAGCAGTACTTC
.,TRBD1,TRBJ1-5,TRBV6-1,CASSEDWTGISNQPQHF,TGTGCCAGCAGTGAAGACTGGACAGGGATTAGCAATCAGCCCCAGCATTTT
once,TRBD1,TRBJ2-7,TRBV14,CASSQFRGPAYEQYF,TGTGCCAGCAGCCAATTCAGGGGGCCAGCCTACGAGCAGTACTTC
.,.,TRBJ1-2,TRBV20-1,CSANKGDGYTF,TGCAGTGCCAATAAGGGGGATGGCTACACCTTC
.,TRBD1,TRBJ1-5,TRBV7-8,CASSARDRGRSQPQHF,TGTGCCAGCAGCGCCCGGGACAGGGGGCGCAGTCAGCCCCAGCATTTT
.,.,TRBJ1-6,TRBV6-5,CASSYFILGYNSPLHF,TGTGCCAGCAGTTACTTCATACTCGGGTATAATTCACCCCTCCACTTT
.,.,TRBJ1-5,TRBV18,CASSPARADSNQPQHF,TGTGCCAGCTCACCGGCCAGGGCAGATAGCAATCAGCCCCAGCATTTT
.,.,TRBJ1-4,TRBV7-9,CASSLRRGPANEKLFF,TGTGCCAGCAGCTTAAGAAGGGGCCCAGCTAATGAAAAACTGTTTTTT
.,TRBD1,TRBJ1-5,TRBV9,CASSPTGDQPQHF,TGTGCCAGCAGCCCCACAGGGGATCAGCCCCAGCATTTT
.,TRBD1,TRBJ2-1,TRBV19,CASSITGGYNEQFF,TGTGCCAGTAGTATCACAGGGGGTTACAATGAGCAGTTCTTC
.,.,TRBJ2-5,TRBV10-3,CAISDARGVRETQYF,TGTGCCATCAGTGATGCCAGGGGGGTGAGGGAGACCCAGTACTTC
.,.,TRBJ2-2,TRBV15,CATSRDPPGKNTGELFF,TGTGCCACCAGCAGAGATCCGCCGGGAAAGAACACCGGGGAGCTGTTTTTT
.,TRBD1,TRBJ1-2,TRBV6-1,CASSASGQTAGYTF,TGTGCCAGCAGTGCCTCGGGACAGACCGCCGGCTACACCTTC
.,.,TRBJ2-7,TRBV7-9,CASSLFPPGVRSAYEQYF,TGTGCCAGCAGCTTATTCCCGCCCGGGGTCAGGAGTGCCTACGAGCAGTACTTC
once,TRBD2,TRBJ2-1,TRBV4-1,CASSQPSGSAYNEQFF,TGCGCCAGCAGCCAGCCCAGCGGGAGCGCCTACAATGAGCAGTTCTTC
.,.,TRBJ1-5,TRBV6-1,CASSERGSNQPQHF,TGTGCCAGCAGTGAACGGGGGAGCAATCAGCCCCAGCATTTT
.,TRBD1,TRBJ2-4,TRBV2,CASRDRFKNIQYF,TGTGCCAGCAGGGACAGGTTCAAAAACATTCAGTACTTC
.,TRBD1,TRBJ2-1,TRBV25-1,CASSDDRGPYNEQFF,TGTGCCAGCAGTGATGACAGGGGGCCTTACAATGAGCAGTTCTTC
.,TRBD1,TRBJ1-5,TRBV11-1,CASSPGTGPNQPQHF,TGTGCCAGCAGCCCGGGGACAGGGCCCAATCAGCCCCAGCATTTT
.,TRBD2,TRBJ2-5,TRBV19,CASSIAPSGSGGETQYF,TGTGCCAGTAGTATAGCCCCTAGCGGGAGCGGCGGAGAGACCCAGTACTTC
.,.,TRBJ1-4,TRBV28,CASSLPPGLKLFF,TGTGCCAGCAGTCTCCCACCGGGACTAAAACTGTTTTTT
.,.,TRBJ2-6,TRBV14,CASSAGISSGANVLTF,TGTGCCAGCAGCGCAGGCATCTCCTCTGGGGCCAACGTCCTGACTTTC
.,.,TRBJ2-6,TRBV12-5,CASGLVANSGANVLTF,TGTGCTAGTGGTTTGGTAGCTAACTCTGGGGCCAACGTCCTGACTTTC
.,TRBD1,TRBJ1-6,TRBV7-9,CASSSRGQGNSPLHF,TGTGCCAGCAGCTCCAGGGGACAGGGAAATTCACCCCTCCACTTT
once,.,TRBJ2-7,TRBV6-1,CASTLSGPSYEQYF,TGTGCCAGCACCCTCAGCGGGCCCTCCTACGAGCAGTACTTC
.,.,TRBJ2-5,TRBV10-3,CAISEQQETQYF,TGTGCCATCAGTGAGCAGCAAGAGACCCAGTACTTC
.,.,TRBJ2-1,TRBV15,CATSRQRQVYYNEQFF,TGTGCCACCAGCAGACAGAGACAGGTTTATTACAATGAGCAGTTCTTC
.,.,TRBJ2-1,TRBV5-1,CASSPPRNEQFF,TGCGCCAGCAGCCCCCCGCGGAATGAGCAGTTCTTC
.,TRBD1,TRBJ1-1,TRBV5-8,CASSFRDRNTEAFF,TGTGCCAGCAGCTTCCGGGACAGGAACACTGAAGCTTTCTTT
.,.,TRBJ2-2,TRBV7-3,CASSLTGPNTGELFF,TGTGCCAGCAGTCTCACAGGACCCAACACCGGGGAGCTGTTTTTT
.,TRBD1,TRBJ1-5,TRBV7-2,CASSKTGGSQPQHF,TGTGCCAGCAGCAAAACAGGGGGCAGTCAGCCCCAGCATTTT
once,TRBD1,TRBJ2-6,TRBV19,CASIDRGSGANVLTF,TGTGCCAGCATAGACAGGGGCTCTGGGGCCAACGTCCTGACTTTC
once,TRBD1,TRBJ1-3,TRBV7-6,CASSSIVAGGSGNTIYF,TGTGCCAGCAGCTCCATTGTCGCAGGGGGTTCTGGAAACACCATATATTTT
once,TRBD2,TRBJ2-7,TRBV15,CATSRDLTGGSYEQYF,TGTGCCACCAGCAGAGATCTTACGGGGGGGAGCTACGAGCAGTACTTC